A selection of T cell receptor beta chains follows, all from one sample in a study of cytomegalovirus exposure and HLA in healthy donors. TCRdb's table, derived via immunoSEQ multiplex PCR, lists solely in-frame clones and lacks some. Here the sample spans approximately 200,000 clones, 65% to 90% being singletons. The sample consisted of PBMCs. The receptors here all came from a young woman in good health and CMV-seropositive. CDR3s include the opening cysteine and the closing phenylalanine or tryptophan. D genes are given only for firm matches. Only part of the rows carry a size: once, few, many, or a class if the clone is expanded.

v_gene	j_gene	abundance	d_gene	CDR3aa	CDR3nt
TRBV12-5	TRBJ1-2	-	-	CASGLLGGDGYTF	TGTGCTAGTGGTTTGTTGGGGGGAGATGGCTACACCTTC
TRBV13	TRBJ2-1	-	TRBD1	CASSPWTGENEQFF	TGTGCCAGCAGCCCTTGGACAGGGGAGAATGAGCAGTTCTTC
TRBV29-1	TRBJ1-1	-	-	CSVVGGPNTEAFF	TGCAGCGTTGTGGGGGGACCGAACACTGAAGCTTTCTTT
TRBV6-5	TRBJ1-3	-	-	CASRYQTGLDTIYF	TGTGCCAGCAGGTACCAGACGGGACTGGACACCATATATTTT
TRBV7-9	TRBJ2-7	once	-	CASTGGPTYEQYF	TGTGCCAGCACCGGCGGGCCAACCTACGAGCAGTACTTC
TRBV7-9	TRBJ2-7	-	-	CASSKSISNPYEQYF	TGTGCCAGCAGCAAGTCCATTAGTAATCCCTACGAGCAGTACTTC
TRBV29-1	TRBJ2-1	-	-	CSVAQSLNEQFF	TGCAGCGTTGCCCAGTCTCTCAATGAGCAGTTCTTC
TRBV27	TRBJ2-7	few	TRBD2	CASSGPSGISYEQYF	TGTGCCAGCAGTGGGCCCAGCGGGATCTCCTACGAGCAGTACTTC
TRBV13	TRBJ1-1	-	-	CASSLNQGRRTEAFF	TGTGCCAGCAGCTTAAATCAGGGAAGAAGAACTGAAGCTTTCTTT
TRBV2	TRBJ1-3	-	-	CASSARDSMYGNTIYF	TGTGCCAGCAGTGCTCGGGATTCAATGTACGGAAACACCATATATTTT